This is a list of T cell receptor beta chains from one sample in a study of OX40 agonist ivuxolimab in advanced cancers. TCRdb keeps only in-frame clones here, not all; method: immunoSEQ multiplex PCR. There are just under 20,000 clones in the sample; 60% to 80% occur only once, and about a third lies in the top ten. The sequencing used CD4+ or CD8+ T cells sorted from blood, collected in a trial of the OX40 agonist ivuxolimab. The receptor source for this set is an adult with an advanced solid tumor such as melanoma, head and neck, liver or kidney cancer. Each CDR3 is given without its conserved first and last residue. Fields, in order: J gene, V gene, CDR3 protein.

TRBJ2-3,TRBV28,ASNIQGKATDTQY
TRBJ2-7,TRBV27,ASSLSPTGVRYEQY
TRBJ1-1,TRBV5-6,ASSPVVGGTGVTEAF
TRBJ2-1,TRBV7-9,AGSLGGRNEQF
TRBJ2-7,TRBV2,ASRAPVLSGSSYEQY
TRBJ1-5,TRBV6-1,ASRRDRGNQPQH
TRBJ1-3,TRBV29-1,SVAESGNTIY
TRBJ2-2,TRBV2,ASSRTENTGELF
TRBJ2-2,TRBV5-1,ASSFKGAGELF
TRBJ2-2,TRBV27,ASSLLSGLAGGPAGELF
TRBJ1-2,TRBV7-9,ASSPRDSDLYTYYGYT
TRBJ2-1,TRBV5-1,ASSLGLAVYNEQF
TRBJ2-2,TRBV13,ASSLVRGNTGELF
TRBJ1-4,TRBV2,ASSETGNEKLF
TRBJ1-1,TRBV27,ASSPGLMNTEAF
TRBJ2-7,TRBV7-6,ASSLGGQASYEQY
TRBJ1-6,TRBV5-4,ASSLDTGLNSPLH
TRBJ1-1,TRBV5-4,ASSLGGEELNTEAF
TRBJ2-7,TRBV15,ATTPRGGSYEQY
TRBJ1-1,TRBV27,ASSDSGVGTEAF
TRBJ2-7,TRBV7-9,ASSQRDSSYEQY
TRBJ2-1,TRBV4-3,ASSQEAPAGTSGGVSHNEQF
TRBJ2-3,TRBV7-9,ASSSKGQGPNTQY
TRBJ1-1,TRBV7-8,ASSIGSRQGTTEAF
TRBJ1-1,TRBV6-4,ATRSNTEAF
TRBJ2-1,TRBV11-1,ASSLDGSSYNEQF
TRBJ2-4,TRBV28,ASSSPAGGVGKNIQY
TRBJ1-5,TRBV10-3,AITLTGTDNQPQH
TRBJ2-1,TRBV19,ASSMNPSGGAGDEQF
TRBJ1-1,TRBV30,AWRFLGVNTEAF
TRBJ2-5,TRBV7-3,ASSPRIHETQY
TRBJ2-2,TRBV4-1,ASSPVTNTGELF
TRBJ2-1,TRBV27,ASSSRQGREF
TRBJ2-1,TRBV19,ASSIDISGLAGGPSGEQF
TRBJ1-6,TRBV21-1,ARPGGGSPLH
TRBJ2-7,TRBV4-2,ASSQGAYEQY
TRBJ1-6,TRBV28,ASSLWQGNNNSPLH
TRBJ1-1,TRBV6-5,ASSWDRGTEAF
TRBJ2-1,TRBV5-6,ASSLYYNEQF
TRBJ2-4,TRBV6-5,ASRDGAKNIQY
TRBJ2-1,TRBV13,ASSSRTSGRDHIPETYNEQF
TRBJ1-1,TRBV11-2,ASSPGQGAAEAF
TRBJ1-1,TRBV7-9,ASSPPGSTEAF